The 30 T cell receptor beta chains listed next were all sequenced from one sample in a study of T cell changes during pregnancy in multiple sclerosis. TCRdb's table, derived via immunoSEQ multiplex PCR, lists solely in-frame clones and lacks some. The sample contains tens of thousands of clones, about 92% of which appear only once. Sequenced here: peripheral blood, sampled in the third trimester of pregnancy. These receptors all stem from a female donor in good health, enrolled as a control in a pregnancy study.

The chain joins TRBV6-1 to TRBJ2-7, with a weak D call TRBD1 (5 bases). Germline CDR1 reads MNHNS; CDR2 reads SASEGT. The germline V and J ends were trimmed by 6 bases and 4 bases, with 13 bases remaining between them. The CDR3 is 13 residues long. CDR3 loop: CASSGHPVYEQYF. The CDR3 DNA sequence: TGTGCCAGCAGCGGACACCCCGTTTACGAGCAGTACTTC.

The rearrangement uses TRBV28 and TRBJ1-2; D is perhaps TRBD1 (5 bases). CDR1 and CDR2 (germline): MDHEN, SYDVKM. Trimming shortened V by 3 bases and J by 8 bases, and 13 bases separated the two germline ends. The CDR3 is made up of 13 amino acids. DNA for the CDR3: TGTGCCAGCAGTTTCCGGGGACTAGAAGGCTACACCTTC. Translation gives CASSFRGLEGYTF.

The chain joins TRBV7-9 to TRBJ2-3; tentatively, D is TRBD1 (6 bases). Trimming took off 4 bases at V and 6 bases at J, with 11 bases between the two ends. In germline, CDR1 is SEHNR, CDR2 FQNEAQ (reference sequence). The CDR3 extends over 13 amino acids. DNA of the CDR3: TGTGCCAGCAGCTCGGGGACATACGATACGCAGTATTTT. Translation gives CASSSGTYDTQYF.

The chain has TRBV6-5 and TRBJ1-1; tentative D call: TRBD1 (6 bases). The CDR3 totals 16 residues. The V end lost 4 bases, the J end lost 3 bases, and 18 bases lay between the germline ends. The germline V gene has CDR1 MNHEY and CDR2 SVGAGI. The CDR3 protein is CASSSDPQGWYTEAFF. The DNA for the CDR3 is TGTGCCAGCAGTTCCGACCCACAGGGCTGGTACACTGAAGCTTTCTTT.

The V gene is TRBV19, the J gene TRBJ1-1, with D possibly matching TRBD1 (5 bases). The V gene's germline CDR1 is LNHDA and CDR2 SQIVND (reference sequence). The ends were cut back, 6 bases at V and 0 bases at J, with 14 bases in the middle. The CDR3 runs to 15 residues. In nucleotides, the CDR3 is TGTGCCAGTAGAGTGGAGGAGGGGATGAACACTGAAGCTTTCTTT. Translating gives CASRVEEGMNTEAFF. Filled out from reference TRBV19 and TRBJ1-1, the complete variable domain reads DGGITQSPKYLFRKEGQNVTLSCEQNLNHDAMYWYRQDPGQGLRLIYYSQIVNDFQKGDIAEGYSVSREKKESFPLTVTSAQKNPTAFYLCASRVEEGMNTEAFFGQGTRLTVV.

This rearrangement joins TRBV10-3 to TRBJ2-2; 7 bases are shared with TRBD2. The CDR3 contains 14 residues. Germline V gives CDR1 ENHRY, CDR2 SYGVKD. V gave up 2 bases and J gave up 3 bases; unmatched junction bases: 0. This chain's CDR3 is CAISEAGDTGELFF. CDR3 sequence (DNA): TGTGCCATCAGTGAGGCGGGAGACACCGGGGAGCTGTTTTTT.

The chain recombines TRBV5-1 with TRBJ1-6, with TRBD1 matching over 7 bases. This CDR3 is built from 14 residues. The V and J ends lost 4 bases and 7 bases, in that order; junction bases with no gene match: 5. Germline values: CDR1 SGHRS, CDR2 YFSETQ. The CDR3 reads CASSITGANSPLHF. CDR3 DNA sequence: TGCGCCAGCAGCATAACAGGGGCCAATTCACCCCTCCACTTT.

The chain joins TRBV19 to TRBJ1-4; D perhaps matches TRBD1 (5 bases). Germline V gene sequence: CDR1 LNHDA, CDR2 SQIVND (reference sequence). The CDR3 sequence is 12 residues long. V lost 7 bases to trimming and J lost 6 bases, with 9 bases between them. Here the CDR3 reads CASMATDEKLFF. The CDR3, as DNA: TGTGCCAGTATGGCGACAGATGAAAAACTGTTTTTT. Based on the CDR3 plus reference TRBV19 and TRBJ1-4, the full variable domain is DGGITQSPKYLFRKEGQNVTLSCEQNLNHDAMYWYRQDPGQGLRLIYYSQIVNDFQKGDIAEGYSVSREKKESFPLTVTSAQKNPTAFYLCASMATDEKLFFGSGTQLSVL.

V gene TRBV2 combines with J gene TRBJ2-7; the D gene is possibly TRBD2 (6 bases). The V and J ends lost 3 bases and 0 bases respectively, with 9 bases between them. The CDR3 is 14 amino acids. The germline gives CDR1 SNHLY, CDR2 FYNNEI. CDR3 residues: CASSDASDSYEQYF. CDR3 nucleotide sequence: TGTGCCAGCAGTGACGCTAGCGACTCCTACGAGCAGTACTTC.

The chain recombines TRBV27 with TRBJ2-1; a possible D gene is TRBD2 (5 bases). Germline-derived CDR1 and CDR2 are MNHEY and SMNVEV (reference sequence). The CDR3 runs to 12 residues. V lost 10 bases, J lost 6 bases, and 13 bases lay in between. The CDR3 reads CATSETTNEQFF. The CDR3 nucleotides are TGTGCCACCTCAGAGACTACCAATGAGCAGTTCTTC.

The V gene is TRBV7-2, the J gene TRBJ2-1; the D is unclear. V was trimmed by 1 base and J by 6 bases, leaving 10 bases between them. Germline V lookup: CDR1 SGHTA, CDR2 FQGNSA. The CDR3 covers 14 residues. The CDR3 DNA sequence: TGTGCCAGCAGCTTAGGTGGCGCGGCCAATGAGCAGTTCTTC. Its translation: CASSLGGAANEQFF.

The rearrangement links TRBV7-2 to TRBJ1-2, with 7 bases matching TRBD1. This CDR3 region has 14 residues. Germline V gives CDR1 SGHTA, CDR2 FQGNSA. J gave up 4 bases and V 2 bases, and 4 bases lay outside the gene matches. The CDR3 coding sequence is TGTGCCAGCAGCTTACAGGGGGTGGTCTATGGCTACACCTTC. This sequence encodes CASSLQGVVYGYTF.

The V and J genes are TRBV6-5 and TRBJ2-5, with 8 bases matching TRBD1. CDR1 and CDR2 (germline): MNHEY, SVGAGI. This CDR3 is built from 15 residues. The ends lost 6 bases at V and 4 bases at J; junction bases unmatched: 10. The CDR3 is CASSISGGMRETQYF. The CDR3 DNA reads TGTGCCAGCAGCATATCAGGGGGCATGAGAGAGACCCAGTACTTC.

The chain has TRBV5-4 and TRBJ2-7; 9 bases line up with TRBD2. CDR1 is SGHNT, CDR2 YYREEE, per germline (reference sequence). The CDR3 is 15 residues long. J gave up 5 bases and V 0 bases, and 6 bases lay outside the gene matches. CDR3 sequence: CASSLALGLANEQYF. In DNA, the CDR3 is TGTGCCAGCAGCTTGGCTCTGGGACTAGCAAACGAGCAGTACTTC.

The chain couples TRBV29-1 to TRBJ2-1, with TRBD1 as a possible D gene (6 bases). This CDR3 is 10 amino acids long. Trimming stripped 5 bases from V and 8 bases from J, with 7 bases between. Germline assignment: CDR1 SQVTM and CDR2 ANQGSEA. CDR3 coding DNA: TGCAGCGTTCGGACAGATGAGCAGTTCTTC. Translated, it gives CSVRTDEQFF.

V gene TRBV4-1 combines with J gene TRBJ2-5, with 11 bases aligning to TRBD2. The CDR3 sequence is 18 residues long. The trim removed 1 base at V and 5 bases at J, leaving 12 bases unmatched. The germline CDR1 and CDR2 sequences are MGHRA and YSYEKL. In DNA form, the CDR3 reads TGCGCCAGCAGCCAAGGGGTAGGGACTAGCGGTTCACGGGAGACCCAGTACTTC. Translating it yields CASSQGVGTSGSRETQYF.

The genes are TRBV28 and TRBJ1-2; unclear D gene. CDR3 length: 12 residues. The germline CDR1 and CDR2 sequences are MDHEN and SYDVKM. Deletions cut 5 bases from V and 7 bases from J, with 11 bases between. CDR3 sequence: CASSLPVVGYTF. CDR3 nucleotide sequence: TGTGCCAGCAGTCTCCCAGTTGTTGGCTACACCTTC.

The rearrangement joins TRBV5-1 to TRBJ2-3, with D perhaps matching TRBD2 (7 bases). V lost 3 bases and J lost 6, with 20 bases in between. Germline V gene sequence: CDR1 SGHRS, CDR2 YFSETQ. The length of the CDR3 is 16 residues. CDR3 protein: CASSSLRGGGQDTQYF. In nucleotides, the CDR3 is TGCGCCAGCAGCTCTCTTAGAGGGGGGGGCCAGGATACGCAGTATTTT. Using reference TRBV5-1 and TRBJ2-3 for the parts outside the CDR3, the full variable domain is KAGVTQTPRYLIKTRGQQVTLSCSPISGHRSVSWYQQTPGQGLQFLFEYFSETQRNKGNFPGRFSGRQFSNSRSEMNVSTLELGDSALYLCASSSLRGGGQDTQYFGPGTRLTVL.

The CDR3 coding sequence is TGTGCCAGCAAAGGGCTAAACAGGGCCAATCAGCCCCAGCATTTT. Its protein is CASKGLNRANQPQHF. The chain uses TRBV27 and TRBJ1-5, with D possibly TRBD1 on 6 matching bases. Germline CDR1 is MNHEY and CDR2 is SMNVEV (reference sequence). CDR3 length equals 15 residues. V gave up 7 bases and J gave up 3 bases, with 16 bases separating them.

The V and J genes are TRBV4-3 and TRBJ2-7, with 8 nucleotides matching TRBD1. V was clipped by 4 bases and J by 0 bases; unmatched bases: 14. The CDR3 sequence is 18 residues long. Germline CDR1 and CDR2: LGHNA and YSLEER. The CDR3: CASSLSRLGTGLSYEQYF. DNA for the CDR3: TGCGCCAGCAGCCTTTCACGGCTGGGGACAGGACTCTCCTACGAGCAGTACTTC.

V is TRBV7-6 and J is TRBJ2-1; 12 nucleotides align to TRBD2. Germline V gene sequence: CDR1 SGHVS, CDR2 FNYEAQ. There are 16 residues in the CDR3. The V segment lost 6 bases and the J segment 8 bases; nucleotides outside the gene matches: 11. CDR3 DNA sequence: TGTGCCAGCAGTCCACTAGCGGGAGGTTTTAGCGATGAGCAGTTCTTC. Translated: CASSPLAGGFSDEQFF. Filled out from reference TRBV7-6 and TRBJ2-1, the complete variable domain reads GAGVSQSPRYKVTKRGQDVALRCDPISGHVSLYWYRQALGQGPEFLTYFNYEAQQDKSGLPNDRFSAERPEGSISTLTIQRTEQRDSAMYRCASSPLAGGFSDEQFFGPGTRLTVL.

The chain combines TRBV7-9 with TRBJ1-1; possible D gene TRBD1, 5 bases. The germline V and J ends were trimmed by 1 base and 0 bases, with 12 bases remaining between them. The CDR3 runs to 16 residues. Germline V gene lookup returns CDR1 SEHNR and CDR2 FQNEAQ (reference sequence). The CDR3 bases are TGTGCCAGCAGCTTAGTAATCTCAGGGATGAACACTGAAGCTTTCTTT. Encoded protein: CASSLVISGMNTEAFF.

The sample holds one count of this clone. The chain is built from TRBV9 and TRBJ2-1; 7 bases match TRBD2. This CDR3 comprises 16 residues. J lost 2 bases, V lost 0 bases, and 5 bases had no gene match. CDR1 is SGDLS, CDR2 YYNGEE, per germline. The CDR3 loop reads CASSVDREVPYNEQFF. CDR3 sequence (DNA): TGTGCCAGCAGCGTAGATCGGGAGGTTCCCTACAATGAGCAGTTCTTC.

For the CDR3, the DNA is TGTGCCGTATCCCCCGGGACAAGTAACTATGGCTACACCTTC. It codes for CAVSPGTSNYGYTF. The chain has TRBV28 and TRBJ1-2; TRBD1 is a possible D gene (6 bases). The V gene lost 11 bases and the J gene lost 1 base, with 17 bases spanning the gap. The CDR3 consists of 14 residues. Germline assignment: CDR1 MDHEN and CDR2 SYDVKM.

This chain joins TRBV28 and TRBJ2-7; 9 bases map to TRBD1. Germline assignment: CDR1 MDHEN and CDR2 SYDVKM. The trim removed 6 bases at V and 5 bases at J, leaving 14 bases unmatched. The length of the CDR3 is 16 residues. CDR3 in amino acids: CASRGPGQGSAHEQYF. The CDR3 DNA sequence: TGTGCCAGCAGGGGACCCGGACAGGGGAGCGCCCACGAGCAGTACTTC. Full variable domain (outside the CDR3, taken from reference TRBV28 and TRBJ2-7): DVKVTQSSRYLVKRTGEKVFLECVQDMDHENMFWYRQDPGLGLRLIYFSYDVKMKEKGDIPEGYSVSREKKERFSLILESASTNQTSMYLCASRGPGQGSAHEQYFGPGTRLTVT.

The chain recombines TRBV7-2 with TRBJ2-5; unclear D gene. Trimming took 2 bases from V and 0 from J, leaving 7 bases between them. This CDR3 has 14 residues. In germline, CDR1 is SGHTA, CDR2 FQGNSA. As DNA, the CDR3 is TGTGCCAGCAGCTTATCAGCGTACCAAGAGACCCAGTACTTC. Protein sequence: CASSLSAYQETQYF. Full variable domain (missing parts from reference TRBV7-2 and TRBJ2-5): GAGVSQSPSNKVTEKGKDVELRCDPISGHTALYWYRQSLGQGLEFLIYFQGNSAPDKSGLPSDRFSAERTGGSVSTLTIQRTQQEDSAVYLCASSLSAYQETQYFGPGTRLLVL.

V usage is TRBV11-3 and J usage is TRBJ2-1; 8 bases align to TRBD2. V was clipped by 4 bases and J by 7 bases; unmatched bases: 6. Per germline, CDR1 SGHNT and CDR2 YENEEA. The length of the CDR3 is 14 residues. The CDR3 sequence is CASSSLTSANEQFF. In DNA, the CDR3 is TGTGCCAGCAGCTCTCTGACTAGCGCGAATGAGCAGTTCTTC.

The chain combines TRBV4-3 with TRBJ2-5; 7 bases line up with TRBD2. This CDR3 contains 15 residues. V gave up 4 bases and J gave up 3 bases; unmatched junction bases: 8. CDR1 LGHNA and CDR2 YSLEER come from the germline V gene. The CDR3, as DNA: TGCGCCAGCAGCCGACTCCGGGACTACAAAGAGACCCAGTACTTC. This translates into CASSRLRDYKETQYF.

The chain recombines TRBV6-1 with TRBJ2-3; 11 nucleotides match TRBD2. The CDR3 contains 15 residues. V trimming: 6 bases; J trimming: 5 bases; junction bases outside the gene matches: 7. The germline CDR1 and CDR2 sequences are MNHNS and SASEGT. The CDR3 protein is CASSLLAGELDTQYF. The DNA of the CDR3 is TGTGCCAGCAGCTTACTAGCGGGGGAATTAGATACGCAGTATTTT.

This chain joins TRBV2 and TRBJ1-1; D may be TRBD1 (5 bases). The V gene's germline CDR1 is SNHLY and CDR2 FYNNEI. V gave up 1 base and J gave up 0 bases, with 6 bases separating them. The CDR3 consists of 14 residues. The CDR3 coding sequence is TGTGCCAGCAGTGAAGGGACATTGAACACTGAAGCTTTCTTT. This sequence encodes CASSEGTLNTEAFF.